This passage covers 22 T cell receptor beta chains from one sample sequenced in a study of metastatic and nonmetastatic thyroid tumors. TCRdb reanalyzed the PCR reads with MiXCR. The sample lists roughly 4,000 clones, less than 45% seen once, with around 21% in the top ten. Ahead of thyroid surgery, no patient had received treatment of any kind. The sample was tumor tissue. Receptor source: a male donor with papillary thyroid cancer or a benign thyroid nodule (not recorded which). Some clones in this sample may be carry-over from other donors' samples.

The chain combines TRBV11-3 with TRBJ2-5, with D possibly matching TRBD1 (6 bases). The germline gives CDR1 SGHNT, CDR2 YENEEA. Trimming stripped 1 base from V and 2 bases from J, with 8 bases between. The CDR3 sequence is 14 residues long. CDR3 bases: TGTGCCAGCAGCTTAGGGACAGTACAAGAGACCCAGTACTTC. This codes for CASSLGTVQETQYF. The full variable domain, rest sourced from reference TRBV11-3 and TRBJ2-5, is EAGVVQSPRYKIIEKKQPVAFWCNPISGHNTLYWYLQNLGQGPELLIRYENEEAVDDSQLPKDRFSAERLKGVDSTLKIQPAELGDSAVYLCASSLGTVQETQYFGPGTRLLVL.

Written as DNA, the CDR3 is TGCGCCAGCAGCCAAGCCGGCCCGGACAGGGACTCCTACGAGCAGTACTTC. Protein product: CASSQAGPDRDSYEQYF. This chain links TRBV4-3 with TRBJ2-7; TRBD1 aligns across 8 bases. V gave up 1 base and J gave up 0 bases; unmatched junction bases: 8. The CDR3 sequence is 17 residues long. The germline gives CDR1 LGHNA, CDR2 YSLEER.

The chain has TRBV30 and TRBJ2-2, with 10 bases aligning to TRBD2. CDR1 and CDR2 (germline): GTSNPN, SVGIG (reference sequence). Trimming at V came to 4 bases and at J to 9 bases, leaving 8 bases not matched to a gene. The CDR3 has 14 amino acids. CDR3 sequence: CAWMVAGGGRELFF. The CDR3 DNA reads as TGTGCCTGGATGGTAGCGGGAGGTGGTAGGGAGCTGTTTTTT. Full variable domain (rest looked up from reference TRBV30 and TRBJ2-2): SQTIHQWPATLVQPVGSPLSLECTVEGTSNPNLYWYRQAAGRGLQLLFYSVGIGQISSEVPQNLSASRPQDRQFILSSKKLLLSDSGFYLCAWMVAGGGRELFFGEGSRLTVL.

This clone appeared a few times. V is TRBV6-1 and J is TRBJ1-2; D may be TRBD1 (5 bases). V shed 7 bases and J shed 1 base, with 10 bases lying between them. This CDR3 contains 13 residues. The germline gives CDR1 MNHNS, CDR2 SASEGT. CDR3 coding DNA: TGTGCCAGCAAGGAGGGGTTTAACTATGGCTACACCTTC. Translating it yields CASKEGFNYGYTF.

This clone turned up a few times. This chain uses TRBV28 with TRBJ2-7, with 10 bases matching TRBD2. The trim removed 2 bases at V and 3 bases at J, leaving 7 bases unmatched. The length of the CDR3 is 16 residues. The V gene's germline CDR1 is MDHEN and CDR2 SYDVKM. The CDR3 nucleotides are TGTGCCAGCAGTTTAGAGCTAGCGGGAGCAGACTACGAGCAGTACTTC. Its protein product is CASSLELAGADYEQYF.

This clone occurred a few times. The chain carries TRBV12-3 or TRBV12-4 and TRBJ2-2, with D perhaps TRBD1 (6 bases). V was cut by 10 bases and J by 4 bases, with 16 bases left in between. The CDR3 extends over 14 amino acids. The DNA of the CDR3 is TGTGCCACCACCAGACAGGCGCTCACCGGGGAGCTGTTTTTT. Translation gives CATTRQALTGELFF.

V and J are TRBV11-2 and TRBJ1-3; D might be TRBD1 (6 bases). CDR1 is SGHAT and CDR2 is FQNNGV in the germline V gene. V shed 7 bases and J shed 3 bases, with 13 bases lying between them. CDR3 length equals 14 residues. This CDR3 is CASKRGGSGNTIYF. The CDR3 nucleotides are TGTGCCAGCAAGAGGGGGGGCAGTGGAAACACCATATATTTT.

This clone has only a few counts. A much more abundant neighbour one base away suggests this may be a read error. The chain couples TRBV12-3 or TRBV12-4 to TRBJ2-2; D may be TRBD1 or TRBD2 (5 bases each). This CDR3 is 13 amino acids long. The DNA of the CDR3 is TGTGCCAGTCGGACACCTAACACCGGGAAGCTGTTTTTT. It specifies CASRTPNTGKLFF.

The CDR3 DNA is TGTGCCAGCAGCAAGGGGACAGGGTCCTACGAGCAGTACTTC. As protein: CASSKGTGSYEQYF. V is TRBV11-2 and J is TRBJ2-7; 9 nucleotides align to TRBD1. CDR1 and CDR2 (germline): SGHAT, FQNNGV. J gave up 1 base and V 5 bases, and 3 bases lay outside the gene matches. The CDR3 is made up of 14 amino acids.

The gene calls are TRBV6-1 and TRBJ1-6; D possibly corresponds to TRBD1 (5 bases). V lost 6 bases to trimming and J lost 1 base, with 10 bases between them. Germline loops: CDR1 MNHNS, CDR2 SASEGT. The CDR3 sequence is 15 residues long. CDR3: CASSPTGSYNSPLHF. CDR3 sequence (DNA): TGTGCCAGCAGCCCCACAGGATCCTATAATTCACCCCTCCACTTT.

In this sample, this clone turned up a few times. The gene calls are TRBV28 and TRBJ1-2; D is possibly TRBD1 (5 bases). Germline V gene data show CDR1 as MDHEN and CDR2 as SYDVKM. There are 11 residues in the CDR3. With 5 bases removed from V and 8 bases from J, the gap between germline ends came to 9 bases. The CDR3: CASSAGEGYTF. In nucleotides, the CDR3 is TGTGCCAGCAGTGCGGGGGAAGGCTACACCTTC.

The J gene is TRBJ2-1, the V gene TRBV6-1; possibly TRBD1 for D (5 bases). Trimming removed 10 bases at V and 0 bases at J, with 13 bases between. The CDR3 runs 14 residues. Looked up from germline, CDR1 is MNHNS and CDR2 is SASEGT. The CDR3 region has the DNA TGTGCCACCAAGGGGATGAGCTCCTACAATGAGCAGTTCTTC. As protein: CATKGMSSYNEQFF.

The genes are TRBV7-9 and TRBJ1-2, with D possibly TRBD1 on 6 matching bases. V gave up 1 base and J gave up 3 bases, with 6 bases separating them. The CDR3 consists of 13 residues. The germline V gene has CDR1 SEHNR and CDR2 FQNEAQ (reference sequence). CDR3 in DNA: TGTGCCAGCAGCTTAGGGACAGACTATGGCTACACCTTC. Its translation: CASSLGTDYGYTF.

This chain connects TRBV9 to TRBJ2-1; TRBD2 is a possible D gene (7 bases). Trimming removed 3 bases at V and 6 bases at J, with 16 bases between. The CDR3 is 15 amino acids. Per germline, CDR1 SGDLS and CDR2 YYNGEE. The CDR3, as DNA: TGTGCCAGCAGCGCCTCGGGGGGCCCCAGCAATGAGCAGTTCTTC. Protein product: CASSASGGPSNEQFF.

This clone was seen a few times. V is TRBV12-3 or TRBV12-4 and J is TRBJ2-2, with TRBD2 matching over 7 bases. After removal of 7 bases from V and 5 bases from J, the junction contained 10 bases not matched to a gene. The CDR3 contains 15 residues. CDR3 sequence reads: CASNGWLAETGELFF. The CDR3 bases are TGTGCCAGCAATGGATGGCTAGCGGAAACCGGGGAGCTGTTTTTT.

V and J are TRBV4-3 and TRBJ1-5, with no clear D. The germline V and J ends were trimmed by 0 bases and 1 base, with 1 base remaining between them. CDR1 is LGHNA, CDR2 YSLEER, per germline. The CDR3 extends over 13 amino acids. CDR3 loop: CASSQDSNQPQHF. DNA of the CDR3: TGCGCCAGCAGCCAAGACAGCAATCAGCCCCAGCATTTT.

The chain has TRBV5-1 and TRBJ2-5; no clear D gene. The germline V gene encodes CDR1 SGHRS and CDR2 YFSETQ. V was trimmed by 0 bases and J by 4 bases, leaving 13 bases between them. This CDR3 is built from 15 residues. The CDR3 DNA is TGCGCCAGCAGCTTGGGGGGAACCGTGAGAGAGACCCAGTACTTC. Translated: CASSLGGTVRETQYF.

This clone was found a few times. The chain couples TRBV10-2 to TRBJ2-5; D may be TRBD1 or TRBD2 (6 bases each). CDR1 and CDR2 from the germline V gene are WSHSY and SAAADI. V lost 4 bases to trimming and J lost 4 bases, with 13 bases between them. The CDR3 has 14 amino acids. Here the CDR3 reads CASSGHRDSETQYF. CDR3 DNA: TGCGCCAGCAGTGGGCACAGGGACTCAGAGACCCAGTACTTC.

This chain links TRBV28 with TRBJ1-1; D is unclear. V was trimmed by 9 bases and J by 1 base, leaving 9 bases between them. The length of the CDR3 is 12 residues. The V gene's germline CDR1 is MDHEN and CDR2 SYDVKM. The CDR3 loop reads CASFVPNTEAFF. The CDR3 DNA follows: TGTGCCAGTTTCGTCCCGAACACTGAAGCTTTCTTT. Filled out from reference TRBV28 and TRBJ1-1, the complete variable domain reads DVKVTQSSRYLVKRTGEKVFLECVQDMDHENMFWYRQDPGLGLRLIYFSYDVKMKEKGDIPEGYSVSREKKERFSLILESASTNQTSMYLCASFVPNTEAFFGQGTRLTVV.

V and J are TRBV11-1 and TRBJ2-7; TRBD1 aligns across 8 bases. Germline values: CDR1 SGHAT, CDR2 FQDESV (reference sequence). The V gene end was trimmed by 1 base and the J gene end by 0 bases; junction bases not matched to a gene: 8. The CDR3 loop spans 17 amino acids. CDR3 DNA: TGTGCCAGCAGCTTAGGAGCGCCGGGACAGGTCTCCTACGAGCAGTACTTC. It is translated as CASSLGAPGQVSYEQYF.

The chain links TRBV20-1 to TRBJ2-7; D is unclear. The CDR3 spans 13 residues. Trimming cost V 6 bases and J 3 bases, with 15 bases left between them. Germline CDR1 reads DFQATT; CDR2 reads SNEGSKA (reference sequence). As DNA, the CDR3 is TGCAGTGCCCACCCCGGGTTTGGCTACGAGCAGTACTTC. Translation: CSAHPGFGYEQYF.

This clone was seen a handful of times. The chain recombines TRBV6-2 or TRBV6-3 with TRBJ2-3, with 13 positions matching TRBD2. Trimming took 7 bases from V and 2 from J; bases not matched to a gene: 6. Germline lookup yields CDR1 MNHEY and CDR2 SVGEGT. The CDR3 has 16 amino acids. CDR3 DNA: TGTGCCAGCACCTGGACTAGCGGGGGTGTCACAGATACGCAGTATTTT. Translating gives CASTWTSGGVTDTQYF.